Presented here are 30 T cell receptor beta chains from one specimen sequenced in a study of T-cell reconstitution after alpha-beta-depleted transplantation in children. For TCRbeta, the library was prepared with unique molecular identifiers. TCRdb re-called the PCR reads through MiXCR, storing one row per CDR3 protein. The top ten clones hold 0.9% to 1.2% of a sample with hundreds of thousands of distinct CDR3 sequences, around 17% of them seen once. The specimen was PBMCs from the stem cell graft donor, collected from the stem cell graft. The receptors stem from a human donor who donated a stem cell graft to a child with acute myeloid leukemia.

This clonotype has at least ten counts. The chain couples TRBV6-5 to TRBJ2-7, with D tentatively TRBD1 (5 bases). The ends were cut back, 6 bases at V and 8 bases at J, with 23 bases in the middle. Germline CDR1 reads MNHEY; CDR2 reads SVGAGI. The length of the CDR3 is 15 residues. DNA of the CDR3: TGTGCCAGCAGAAAAGAGACCAACGGCAGGGTTAAGCAGTACTTC. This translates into CASRKETNGRVKQYF.

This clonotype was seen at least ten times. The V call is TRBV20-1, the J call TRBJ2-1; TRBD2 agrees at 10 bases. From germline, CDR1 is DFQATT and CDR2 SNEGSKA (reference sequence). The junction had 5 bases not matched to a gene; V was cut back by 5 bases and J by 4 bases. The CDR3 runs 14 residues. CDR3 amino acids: CSAELAGIYNEQFF. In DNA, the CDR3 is TGCAGTGCTGAACTAGCGGGGATATACAATGAGCAGTTCTTC.

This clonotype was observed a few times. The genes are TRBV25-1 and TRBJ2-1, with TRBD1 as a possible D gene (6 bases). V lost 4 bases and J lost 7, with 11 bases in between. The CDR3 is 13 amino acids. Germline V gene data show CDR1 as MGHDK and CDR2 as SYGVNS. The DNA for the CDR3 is TGTGCCAGCAGTGGACAGGTCCGAAATGAGCAGTTCTTC. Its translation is CASSGQVRNEQFF.

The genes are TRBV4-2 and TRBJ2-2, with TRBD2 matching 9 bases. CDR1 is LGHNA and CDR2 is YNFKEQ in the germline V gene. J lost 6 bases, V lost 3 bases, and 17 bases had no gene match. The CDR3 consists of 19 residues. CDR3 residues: CASSQRGLAGSKGAGELFF. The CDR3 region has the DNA TGTGCCAGCAGCCAGAGGGGGCTAGCGGGGTCAAAAGGGGCCGGGGAGCTGTTTTTT.

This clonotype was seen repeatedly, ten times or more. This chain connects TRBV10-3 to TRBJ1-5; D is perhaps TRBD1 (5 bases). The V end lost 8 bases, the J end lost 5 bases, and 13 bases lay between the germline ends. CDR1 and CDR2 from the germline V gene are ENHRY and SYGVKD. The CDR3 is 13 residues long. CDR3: CAISGGPHQPQHF. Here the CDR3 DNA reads TGTGCCATCTCCGGGGGTCCTCATCAGCCCCAGCATTTT.

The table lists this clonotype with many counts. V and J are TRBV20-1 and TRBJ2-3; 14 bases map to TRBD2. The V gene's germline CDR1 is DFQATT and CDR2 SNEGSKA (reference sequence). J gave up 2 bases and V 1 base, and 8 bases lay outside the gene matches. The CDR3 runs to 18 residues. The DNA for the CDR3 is TGCAGTGCTAGAGTGACTAGCGGGGGGGCCCCCTTCACAGATACGCAGTATTTT. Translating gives CSARVTSGGAPFTDTQYF.

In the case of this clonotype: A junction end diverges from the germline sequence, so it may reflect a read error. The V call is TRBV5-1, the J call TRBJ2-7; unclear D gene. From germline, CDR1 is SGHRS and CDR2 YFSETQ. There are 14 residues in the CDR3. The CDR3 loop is CASGLGPPPYKQYF. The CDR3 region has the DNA TGCGCCAGCGGCTTGGGTCCGCCTCCCTACAAGCAGTACTTC. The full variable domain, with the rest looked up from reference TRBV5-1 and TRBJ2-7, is KAGVTQTPRYLIKTRGQQVTLSCSPISGHRSVSWYQQTPGQGLQFLFEYFSETQRNKGNFPGRFSGRQFSNSRSEMNVSTLELGDSALYLCASGLGPPPYKQYFGPGTRLTVT.

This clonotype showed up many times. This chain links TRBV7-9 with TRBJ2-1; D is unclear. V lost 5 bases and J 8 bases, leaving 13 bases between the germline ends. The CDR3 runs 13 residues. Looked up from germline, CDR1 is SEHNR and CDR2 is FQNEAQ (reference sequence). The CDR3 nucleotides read TGTGCCAGCAGCCCGTCTGGCGCGGATGAGCAGTTCTTC. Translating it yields CASSPSGADEQFF.

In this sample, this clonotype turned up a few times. The CDR3, as DNA: TGCAGTGCTAATGGACTAGACGAATTTAGATCCTACGAGCAGTACTTC. Its translation: CSANGLDEFRSYEQYF. This chain links TRBV20-1 with TRBJ2-7; 7 bases fit TRBD2. Per germline, CDR1 DFQATT and CDR2 SNEGSKA (reference sequence). The CDR3 spans 16 residues. V was pared by 4 bases and J by 1 base, with 13 bases of the junction left unmatched.

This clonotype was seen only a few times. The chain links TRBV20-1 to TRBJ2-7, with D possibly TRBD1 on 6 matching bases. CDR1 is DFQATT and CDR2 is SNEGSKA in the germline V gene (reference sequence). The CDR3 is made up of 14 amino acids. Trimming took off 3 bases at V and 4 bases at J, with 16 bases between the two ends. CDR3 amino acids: CSARGQGSRYEQYF. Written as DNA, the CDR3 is TGCAGTGCTAGGGGTCAGGGGAGTAGGTACGAGCAGTACTTC.

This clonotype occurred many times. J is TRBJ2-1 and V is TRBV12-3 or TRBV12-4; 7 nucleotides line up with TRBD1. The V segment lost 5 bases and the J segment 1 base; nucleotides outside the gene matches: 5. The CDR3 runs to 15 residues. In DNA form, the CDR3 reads TGTGCCAGCAGTCCTGGGACAGTTTCCTACAATGAGCAGTTCTTC. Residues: CASSPGTVSYNEQFF.

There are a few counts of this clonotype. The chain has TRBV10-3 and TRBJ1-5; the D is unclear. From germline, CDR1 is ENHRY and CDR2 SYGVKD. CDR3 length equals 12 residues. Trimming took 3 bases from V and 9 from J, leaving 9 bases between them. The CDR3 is CAISDRGMPQHF. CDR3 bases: TGTGCCATCAGTGATCGAGGGATGCCCCAGCATTTT.

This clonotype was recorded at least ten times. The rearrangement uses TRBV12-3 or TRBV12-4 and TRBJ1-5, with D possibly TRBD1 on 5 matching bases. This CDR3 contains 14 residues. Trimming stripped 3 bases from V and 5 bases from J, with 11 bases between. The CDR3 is CASSLRGEYQPQHF. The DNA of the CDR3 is TGTGCCAGCAGTTTGAGGGGAGAATATCAGCCCCAGCATTTT.

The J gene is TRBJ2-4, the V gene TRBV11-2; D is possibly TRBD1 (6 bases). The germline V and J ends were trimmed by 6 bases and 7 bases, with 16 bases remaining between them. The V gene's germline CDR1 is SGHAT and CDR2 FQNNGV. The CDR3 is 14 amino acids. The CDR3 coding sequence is TGTGCCAGCAGTTTTCAAACAGGGATCAACATTCAGTACTTC. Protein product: CASSFQTGINIQYF.

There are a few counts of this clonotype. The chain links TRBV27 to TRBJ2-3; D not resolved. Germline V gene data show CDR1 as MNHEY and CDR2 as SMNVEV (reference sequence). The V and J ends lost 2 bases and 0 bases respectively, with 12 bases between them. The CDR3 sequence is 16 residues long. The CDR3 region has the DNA TGTGCCAGCAGTTTAAATAGAATACCTAGCACAGATACGCAGTATTTT. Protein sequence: CASSLNRIPSTDTQYF.

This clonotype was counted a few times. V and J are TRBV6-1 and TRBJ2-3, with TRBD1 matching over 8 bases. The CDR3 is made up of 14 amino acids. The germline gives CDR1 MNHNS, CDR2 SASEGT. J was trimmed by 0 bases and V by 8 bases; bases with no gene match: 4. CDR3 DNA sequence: TGTGCCAGCGGACAGGGTTCTAGCACAGATACGCAGTATTTT. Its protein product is CASGQGSSTDTQYF.

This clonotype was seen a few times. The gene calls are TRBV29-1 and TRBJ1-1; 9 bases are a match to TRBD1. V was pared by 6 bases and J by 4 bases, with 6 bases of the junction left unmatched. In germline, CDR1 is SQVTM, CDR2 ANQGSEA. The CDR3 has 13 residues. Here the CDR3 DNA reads TGCAGCGTCGGGGACAGGGTAGTCACTGAAGCTTTCTTT. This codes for CSVGDRVVTEAFF.

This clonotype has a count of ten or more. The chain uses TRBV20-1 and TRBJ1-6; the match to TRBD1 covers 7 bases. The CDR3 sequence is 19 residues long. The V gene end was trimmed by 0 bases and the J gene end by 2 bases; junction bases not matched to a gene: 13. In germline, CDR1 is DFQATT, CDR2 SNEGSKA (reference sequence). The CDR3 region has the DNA TGCAGTGCTAGAGAGGGGGGCTCTACGGGGACAGCCTATAATTCACCCCTCCACTTT. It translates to CSAREGGSTGTAYNSPLHF.

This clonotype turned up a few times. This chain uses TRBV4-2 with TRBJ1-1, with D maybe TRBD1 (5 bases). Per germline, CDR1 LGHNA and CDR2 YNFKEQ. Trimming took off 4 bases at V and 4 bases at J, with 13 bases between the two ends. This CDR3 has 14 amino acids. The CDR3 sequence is CASSLLAGGTEAFF. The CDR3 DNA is TGTGCCAGCAGCCTTCTAGCGGGGGGCACTGAAGCTTTCTTT.

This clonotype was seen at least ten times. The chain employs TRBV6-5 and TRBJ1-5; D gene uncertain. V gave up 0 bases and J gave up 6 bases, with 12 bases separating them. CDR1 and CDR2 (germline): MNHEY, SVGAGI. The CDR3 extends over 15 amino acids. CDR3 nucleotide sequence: TGTGCCAGCAGTTACTCTTTGGTGAGAGCTCAGCCCCAGCATTTT. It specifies CASSYSLVRAQPQHF.

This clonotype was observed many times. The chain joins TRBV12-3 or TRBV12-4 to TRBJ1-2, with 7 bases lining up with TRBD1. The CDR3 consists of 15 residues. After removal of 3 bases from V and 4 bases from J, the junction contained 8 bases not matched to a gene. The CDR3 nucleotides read TGTGCCAGCAGTTTCTTCCGGGACAGAGCCTATGGCTACACCTTC. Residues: CASSFFRDRAYGYTF.

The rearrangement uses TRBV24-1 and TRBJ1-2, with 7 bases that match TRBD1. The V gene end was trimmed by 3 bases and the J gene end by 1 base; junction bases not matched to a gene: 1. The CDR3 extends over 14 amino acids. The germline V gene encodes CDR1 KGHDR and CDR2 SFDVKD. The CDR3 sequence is CATSDRDSNYGYTF. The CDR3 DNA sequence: TGTGCCACCAGTGATCGGGACAGTAACTATGGCTACACCTTC.

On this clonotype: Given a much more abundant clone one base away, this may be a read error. DNA of the CDR3: TGTGCCAGCAGTCCGTACCATGAGCAGATCTTC. Translation: CASSPYHEQIF. V is TRBV12-3 or TRBV12-4 and J is TRBJ2-1; D remains ambiguous. The CDR3 is 11 residues long.

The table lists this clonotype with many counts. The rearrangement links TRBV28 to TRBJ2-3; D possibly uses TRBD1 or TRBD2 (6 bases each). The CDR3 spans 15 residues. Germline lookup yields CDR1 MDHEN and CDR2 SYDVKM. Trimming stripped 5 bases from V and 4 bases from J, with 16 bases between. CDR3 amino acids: CASSRTLGGADTQYF. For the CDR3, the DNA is TGTGCCAGCAGTCGGACCTTGGGGGGCGCAGATACGCAGTATTTT.

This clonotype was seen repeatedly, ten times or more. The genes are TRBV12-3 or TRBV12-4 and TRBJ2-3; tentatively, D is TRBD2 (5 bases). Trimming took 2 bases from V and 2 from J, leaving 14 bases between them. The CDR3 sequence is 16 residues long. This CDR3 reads CASSLRYGVTTDTQYF. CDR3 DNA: TGTGCCAGCAGTTTACGTTACGGGGTGACCACAGATACGCAGTATTTT.

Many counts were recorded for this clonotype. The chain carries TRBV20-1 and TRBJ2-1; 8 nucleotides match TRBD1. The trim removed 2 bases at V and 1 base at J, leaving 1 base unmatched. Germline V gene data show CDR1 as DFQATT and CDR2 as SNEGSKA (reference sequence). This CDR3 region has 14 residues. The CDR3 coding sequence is TGCAGTGCTAGAAACAGGGGGTCCTACAATGAGCAGTTCTTC. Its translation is CSARNRGSYNEQFF.

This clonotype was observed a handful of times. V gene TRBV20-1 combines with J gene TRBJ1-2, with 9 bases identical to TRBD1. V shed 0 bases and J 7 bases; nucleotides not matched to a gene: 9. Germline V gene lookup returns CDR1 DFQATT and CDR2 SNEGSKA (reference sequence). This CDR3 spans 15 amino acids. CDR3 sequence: CSAREPTGGRSGYTF. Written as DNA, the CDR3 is TGCAGTGCTAGAGAACCTACAGGGGGCCGTAGTGGCTACACCTTC.

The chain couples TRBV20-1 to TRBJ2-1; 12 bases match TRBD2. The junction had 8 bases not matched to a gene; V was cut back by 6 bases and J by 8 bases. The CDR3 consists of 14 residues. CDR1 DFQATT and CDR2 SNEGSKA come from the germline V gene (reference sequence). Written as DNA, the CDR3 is TGCAGTGCGGGGGGGACTAGCGGGTGGGATGAGCAGTTCTTC. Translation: CSAGGTSGWDEQFF.

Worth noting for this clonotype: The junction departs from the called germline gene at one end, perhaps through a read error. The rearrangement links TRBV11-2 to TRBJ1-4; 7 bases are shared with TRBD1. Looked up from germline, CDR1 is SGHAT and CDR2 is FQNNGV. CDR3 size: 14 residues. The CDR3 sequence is CASSPGTANETLFF. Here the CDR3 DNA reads TGTGCCAGCAGCCCCGGGACAGCAAATGAAACACTGTTTTTT.

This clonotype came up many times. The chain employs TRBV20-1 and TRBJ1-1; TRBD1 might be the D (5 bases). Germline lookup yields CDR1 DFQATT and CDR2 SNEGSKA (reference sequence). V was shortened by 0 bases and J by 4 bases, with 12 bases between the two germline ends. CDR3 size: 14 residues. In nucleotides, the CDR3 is TGCAGTGCTAGAGATGAGGGGACGGGCACTGAAGCTTTCTTT. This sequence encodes CSARDEGTGTEAFF.